This T cell receptor beta chain emerged from a study of cytomegalovirus exposure and HLA in healthy donors. To note about this clone: Its antigen is not identified.

PCR amplification relied on 60 Vbeta primers (plus 13 Jbeta primers). Sequencing was performed with immunoSEQ multiplex PCR; in TCRdb, only in-frame clones are kept and a portion is missing. In the table there are about 110,000 clones, roughly 76% of which are singletons. Study-wide results and limits: In vitro confirmation showed three CMV-associated chains to be CMV antigen specific. Most TCR beta V segments were productive about 87% or about 30% of the time in an earlier analysis. Later on, a genetic analysis was performed. It linked a missense variant in DCLRE1C with V- and J-gene trimming of TCR beta.

Regarding donors, all were healthy bone marrow donors. The V gene lost 7 bases and the J gene lost 5 bases, with 20 bases spanning the gap. CDR1 and CDR2 from the germline V gene are SNHLY and FYNNEI. The CDR3 runs to 15 residues. The chain links TRBV2 to TRBJ1-1, with D hard to call. This clonotype originated in a woman aged 45-65 years in good health and CMV-seropositive. The material sequenced was PBMCs. In DNA form, the CDR3 reads TGTGCCAGCACCTGGGAGGGCTGGAGCGGGACTGAAGCTTTCTTT. Amino acids: CASTWEGWSGTEAFF.